Here is one TCR beta chain with its context. What it recognizes is unknown. TCRdb's copy holds only in-frame clones and misses some; the assay was immunoSEQ multiplex PCR. The sample lists approximately 280,000 clones, around 86% seen once, with roughly 1% in the top ten. These data belong to a study of cytomegalovirus exposure and HLA in healthy donors. Whole-study findings and limits: In the roughly 130 validation repertoires, a later analysis found that first-cohort TCR clusters tended to co-occur.

Separation from the approximately 660-subject first cohort characterized the roughly 120-subject validation cohort, to which the donors belonged. The CDR3 consists of 14 residues. V shed 6 bases and J shed 13 bases, with 22 bases lying between them. CDR1 is MNHEY, CDR2 SMNVEV, per germline (reference sequence). The sequenced sample consisted of PBMCs. The V and J genes are TRBV27 and TRBJ2-1, with TRBD1 as a possible D gene (6 bases). This receptor was obtained from a woman younger than 30 in good health and CMV-seronegative. CDR3 sequence: CASRRGQPPPDQFF. CDR3 DNA: TGTGCCAGCAGAAGAGGACAGCCGCCCCCGGACCAGTTCTTC.